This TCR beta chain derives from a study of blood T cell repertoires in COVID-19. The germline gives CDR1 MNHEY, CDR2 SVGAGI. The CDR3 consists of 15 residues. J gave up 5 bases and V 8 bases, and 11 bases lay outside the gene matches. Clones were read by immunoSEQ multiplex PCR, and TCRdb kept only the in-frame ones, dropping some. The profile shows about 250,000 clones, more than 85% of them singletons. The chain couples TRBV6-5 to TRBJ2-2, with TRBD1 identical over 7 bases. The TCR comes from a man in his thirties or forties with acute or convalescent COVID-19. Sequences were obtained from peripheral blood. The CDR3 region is CASGTGVGRTGELFF. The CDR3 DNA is TGTGCCAGCGGCACAGGGGTGGGTCGAACCGGGGAGCTGTTTTTT.